The 16 T cell receptor beta chains in this list originate from one sample, sequenced in a study of blood T cells in healthy people across ages. For the second PCR, which ran for about 6 to 12 cycles, a sample-barcoded 5' primer and a J-beta primer mix were used. Via MiXCR, TCRdb re-called the 5' RACE reads, giving one row per CDR3 protein. This sample yields approximately 790,000 distinct CDR3 sequences, of which 55% to 65% are seen a single time; about 30% belongs to the top ten. The sequencing sample was made of blood. The source of these receptors is a man under 40 in good health.

The rearrangement links TRBV5-6 to TRBJ2-1; weak D call: TRBD1 (5 bases). The CDR3 consists of 16 residues. Trimming cost V 5 bases and J 8 bases, with 23 bases left between them. The germline V gene encodes CDR1 SGHDT and CDR2 YYEEEE. The CDR3 spells CASSMGRPSLGDEQFF. CDR3 DNA sequence: TGTGCCAGCAGTATGGGCAGACCAAGCCTAGGGGATGAGCAGTTCTTC.

Here the CDR3 DNA reads TGTGCCAGCAGCCAAGGACAGGCCTATTCACCCCTCCACTTT. It codes for CASSQGQAYSPLHF. The chain has TRBV14 and TRBJ1-6, with D possibly being TRBD1 (6 bases). CDR1 SGHDN and CDR2 FVKESK come from the germline V gene. V gave up 1 base and J gave up 8 bases, with 9 bases separating them. The CDR3 is made up of 14 amino acids.

The CDR3: CASSYAITTGFETQYF. CDR3 coding DNA: TGTGCCAGCAGTTATGCGATAACTACAGGGTTCGAGACCCAGTACTTC. This rearrangement joins TRBV6-5 to TRBJ2-5, with D tentatively TRBD1 (6 bases). The V and J ends lost 3 bases and 5 bases respectively, with 19 bases between them. From germline, CDR1 is MNHEY and CDR2 SVGAGI. This CDR3 is 16 amino acids long.

This clonotype was counted between two and nine times. The V and J genes are TRBV7-9 and TRBJ2-6; 7 bases line up with TRBD1. Unmatched junction bases numbered 10, after V lost 5 bases and J lost 0 bases. The CDR3 loop spans 18 amino acids. Germline V lookup: CDR1 SEHNR, CDR2 FQNEAQ (reference sequence). CDR3 loop: CASSPRDSLLSGANVLTF. The DNA of the CDR3 is TGTGCCAGCAGCCCCCGGGACAGCCTCCTCTCTGGGGCCAACGTCCTGACTTTC.

The chain uses TRBV29-1 and TRBJ2-3; possibly TRBD1 or TRBD2 for D (5 bases each). Germline-derived CDR1 and CDR2 are SQVTM and ANQGSEA. The length of the CDR3 is 14 residues. Trimming took off 5 bases at V and 2 bases at J, with 14 bases between the two ends. The CDR3 reads CSVPGQEYTDTQYF. CDR3 bases: TGCAGCGTTCCGGGGCAGGAGTACACAGATACGCAGTATTTT.

V gene TRBV25-1 combines with J gene TRBJ1-5, with TRBD1 matching over 7 bases. This CDR3 is 14 amino acids long. Per the germline V gene, CDR1 is MGHDK and CDR2 is SYGVNS. V lost 6 bases and J lost 9; bases outside the gene matches: 11. CDR3 DNA: TGTGCCAGCAGCCCAGACAGGGAAGATGGGCCCCAGCATTTT. Its translation is CASSPDREDGPQHF.

V gene TRBV20-1 combines with J gene TRBJ2-7; D is unresolved. The J call may not be correct, given that the DNA end is closer to TRBJ2-5. Germline lookup yields CDR1 DFQATT and CDR2 SNEGSKA (reference sequence). CDR3 size: 16 residues. CDR3 residues: CSALSLNWVSDKTQYF. As DNA, the CDR3 is TGCAGTGCTTTGAGTCTAAATTGGGTTTCGGATAAGACCCAGTACTTC.

This chain uses TRBV29-1 with TRBJ1-3, with unresolved D. The CDR3 has 14 amino acids. Trimming took 7 bases from V and 4 from J, leaving 17 bases between them. Per the germline V gene, CDR1 is SQVTM and CDR2 is ANQGSEA. CDR3 sequence reads: CSARSPGKGNTIYF. The CDR3 DNA sequence: TGCAGCGCTCGTAGCCCTGGGAAAGGAAACACCATATATTTT.

The rearrangement links TRBV12-5 to TRBJ1-2; 10 bases map to TRBD1. The germline V gene encodes CDR1 LGHNT and CDR2 FRNRAP. The CDR3 covers 15 residues. The trim removed 5 bases at V and 4 bases at J, leaving 7 bases unmatched. CDR3 in DNA: TGTGCTAGTGGTCCCGGGACAGGGGAAAGCTATGGCTACACCTTC. It codes for CASGPGTGESYGYTF.

CDR3 sequence: CSVATSGGVTDTQYF. DNA for the CDR3: TGCAGCGTTGCGACTAGCGGGGGGGTGACAGATACGCAGTATTTT. This chain uses TRBV29-1 with TRBJ2-3; 14 nucleotides match TRBD2. The CDR3 extends over 15 amino acids. Germline CDR1 and CDR2: SQVTM and ANQGSEA. J gave up 3 bases and V 4 bases, and 3 bases lay outside the gene matches.

The rearrangement links TRBV6-2 or TRBV6-3 to TRBJ2-7; 12 nucleotides align to TRBD2. From germline, CDR1 is MNHEY and CDR2 SVGEGT. V was clipped by 7 bases and J by 2 bases; unmatched bases: 6. The CDR3 contains 15 residues. The CDR3 DNA follows: TGTGCCAGCACCAGGACTAGCGGGGTCCCCTACGAGCAGTACTTC. It translates to CASTRTSGVPYEQYF.

In regard to this clonotype: Germline and junction disagree at one end, which may indicate a read error. The chain links TRBV2 to TRBJ2-3, with 8 nucleotides matching TRBD1. Germline V gene sequence: CDR1 SNHLY, CDR2 FYNNEI. The CDR3 covers 18 residues. This CDR3 reads CASSVPHRGQANPRAQYF. The DNA of the CDR3 is TGTGCCAGCAGTGTTCCCCATCGGGGACAGGCTAACCCCAGGGCGCAATATTTT.

The chain employs TRBV5-4 and TRBJ2-3; D is unclear. This CDR3 has 15 residues. The V and J ends lost 5 bases and 0 bases respectively, with 13 bases between them. CDR1 and CDR2 from the germline V gene are SGHNT and YYREEE (reference sequence). The CDR3 nucleotides are TGTGCCAGCAGGAAGGGCGGATCTAGCACAGATACGCAGTATTTT. Amino acid sequence: CASRKGGSSTDTQYF.

V gene TRBV9 combines with J gene TRBJ2-1; D might be TRBD1 or TRBD2, each matching 5 bases. Germline V gives CDR1 SGDLS, CDR2 YYNGEE. V lost 0 bases, J lost 0 bases, and 7 bases lay in between. CDR3 length equals 15 residues. The CDR3 spells CASSVAGGSYNEQFF. The DNA of the CDR3 is TGTGCCAGCAGCGTAGCTGGGGGCTCCTACAATGAGCAGTTCTTC.

This clonotype was seen a handful of times. The chain uses TRBV28 and TRBJ2-1; D is unclear. CDR3 size: 17 residues. Germline CDR1 reads MDHEN; CDR2 reads SYDVKM. V lost 3 bases, J lost 3 bases, and 18 bases lay in between. The CDR3 DNA reads TGTGCCAGCAGTTTTTCGACTCTCGACCGACTCTACAATGAGCAGTTCTTC. Translating it yields CASSFSTLDRLYNEQFF.

The J gene is TRBJ2-5, the V gene TRBV20-1, with TRBD1 matching 7 bases. The trim removed 1 base at V and 1 base at J, leaving 9 bases unmatched. Looked up from germline, CDR1 is DFQATT and CDR2 is SNEGSKA (reference sequence). CDR3 length: 16 residues. The CDR3 loop is CSARALGQSLQETQYF. CDR3 DNA: TGCAGTGCTAGAGCCTTGGGACAGTCTCTCCAAGAGACCCAGTACTTC.